This entry features one TCR beta chain sequence. This entry is derived from a study of T-cell reconstitution after alpha-beta-depleted transplantation in children. A library of TCRbeta sequences, prepared with unique molecular identifiers, was generated. MiXCR was run by TCRdb on the PCR reads, yielding one entry per CDR3 protein. The sample holds nearly 550,000 distinct CDR3 sequences; 15% to 20% are singletons and the top ten take more than 2.5%. V lost 5 bases, J lost 2 bases, and 16 bases lay in between. From germline, CDR1 is DFQATT and CDR2 SNEGSKA (reference sequence). This CDR3 contains 15 residues.

The gene calls are TRBV20-1 and TRBJ2-1, with D tentatively TRBD1 or TRBD2 (5 bases each). The origin of this receptor is a human donor who donated a stem cell graft to a child with acute lymphoblastic leukemia. Sequenced material: PBMCs from the stem cell graft donor, taken from the stem cell graft. The CDR3 sequence: CSAPARGNTYNEQFF. CDR3 DNA sequence: TGCAGTGCTCCCGCGAGGGGTAACACCTACAATGAGCAGTTCTTC.